This section outlines one TCR beta chain sequence together with its context. Its antigen is currently unknown. The data belong to a study of post-analysis software for immune sequencing data. Study in general: Relapsing-remitting, secondary progressive and progressive-relapsing forms of multiple sclerosis all featured among disease courses.

Findings and limits, study-wide: Roughly 5 TRBV segments, TRBV5-6, TRBV5-1 and TRBV20-1 among them, were found more frequent in patients than controls. Compared with controls, patients showed significantly lower normalized Chao1 diversity.

Researchers reported that TCR beta cDNA libraries carried unique molecular identifiers. Yield was around 500,000 cDNA molecules from about 0.94 to 9.7 million T cells. Each CDR3 protein gets one entry after TCRdb re-called the PCR reads with MiXCR. Of 450,000 or so distinct CDR3 sequences listed, under 55% were seen once; the top ten hold 12%. V trimming: 1 base; J trimming: 4 bases; junction bases outside the gene matches: 11. The CDR3 extends over 17 amino acids. The sequencing sample was made of blood. The TCR was taken from a girl between 5 and 17 years old with multiple sclerosis. The chain links TRBV12-3 or TRBV12-4 to TRBJ1-2; 8 bases match TRBD1. CDR3 protein: CASSLGARGQESYGYTF. CDR3 in DNA: TGTGCCAGCAGTTTAGGGGCCAGGGGACAGGAAAGCTATGGCTACACCTTC.